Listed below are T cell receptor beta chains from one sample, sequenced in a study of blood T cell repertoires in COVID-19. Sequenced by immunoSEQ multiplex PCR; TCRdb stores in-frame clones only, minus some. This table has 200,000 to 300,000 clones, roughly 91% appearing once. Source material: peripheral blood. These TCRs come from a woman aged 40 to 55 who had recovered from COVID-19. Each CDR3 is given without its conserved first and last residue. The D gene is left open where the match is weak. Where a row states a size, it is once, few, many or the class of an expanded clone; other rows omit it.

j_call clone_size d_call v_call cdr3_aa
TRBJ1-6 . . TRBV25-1 APDLIGGGDNSPLH
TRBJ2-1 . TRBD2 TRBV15 ATSREFLAGVLGEQF
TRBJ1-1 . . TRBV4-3 ASSQDRRGVGMNTEAF
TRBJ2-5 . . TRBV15 ATSRDGAMGGETQY
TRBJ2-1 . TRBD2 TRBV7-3 ASSSNSGVGEQF
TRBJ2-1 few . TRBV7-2 ATRGLRRQGNEQF
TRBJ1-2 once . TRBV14 ASSQGRNYGYT
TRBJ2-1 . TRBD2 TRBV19 ASSIGEGTSGNEQF
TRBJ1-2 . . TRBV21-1 ASPRGSGYT
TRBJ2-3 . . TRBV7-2 ASSLGGADTQY
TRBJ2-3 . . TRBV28 ASSTPRTATDTQY
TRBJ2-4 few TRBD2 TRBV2 ASRAIAGVKNIQY
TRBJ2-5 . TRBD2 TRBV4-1 ASSQRGGTSGTQETQY
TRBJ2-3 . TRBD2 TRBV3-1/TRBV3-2 ASSGAGARGDTQY
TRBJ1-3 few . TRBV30 AWSVSSGNTIY
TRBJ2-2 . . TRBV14 ASSPQGSWGTGELF
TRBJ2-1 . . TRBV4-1 ASSLAGRVDEQF
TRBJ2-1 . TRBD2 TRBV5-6 ASSRSRGLAYNEQF
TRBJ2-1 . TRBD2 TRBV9 ASSVGGRGINEQF
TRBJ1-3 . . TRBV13 ASSLGAGGNGNTIY
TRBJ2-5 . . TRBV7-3 ASSLSAGAGQETQY
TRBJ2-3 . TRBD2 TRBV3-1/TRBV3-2 ASSPLSHSGSTDTQY
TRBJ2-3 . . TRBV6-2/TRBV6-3 ASSYRDRRATDTQY
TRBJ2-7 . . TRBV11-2 ASSFYGSSYEQY
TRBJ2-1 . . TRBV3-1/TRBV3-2 ASSQALVSYNEQF
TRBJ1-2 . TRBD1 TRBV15 ATSRSPGQGALDGYT
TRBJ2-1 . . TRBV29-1 SAGESDYNEQF
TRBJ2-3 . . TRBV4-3 ASSPSSGVRTDTQY
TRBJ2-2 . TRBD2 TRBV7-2 ASSPLAGASGTGELF
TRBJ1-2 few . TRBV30 AWSGQLPYGYT
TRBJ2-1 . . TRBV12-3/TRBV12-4 ASARGALQGQF
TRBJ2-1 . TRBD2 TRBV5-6 ASSLWGTSGSPSYNEQF
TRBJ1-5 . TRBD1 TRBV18 ASSPLPPGQGGQPQH
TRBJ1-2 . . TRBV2 ASSPAGGYGYT
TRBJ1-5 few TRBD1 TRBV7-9 ASSPQGVGNQPQH
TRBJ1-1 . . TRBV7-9 ASSQSGGRRGTEAF
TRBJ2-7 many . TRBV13 ASRRAGPYEQY
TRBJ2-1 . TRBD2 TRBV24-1 ATSDFSSKGRGEQF
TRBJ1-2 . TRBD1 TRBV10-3 AISETGASSYGYT
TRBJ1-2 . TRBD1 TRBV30 AWSRPGTGGVYGYT
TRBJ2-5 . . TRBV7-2 ASSLGAQETQY
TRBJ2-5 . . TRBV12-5 ASGPHDQETQY
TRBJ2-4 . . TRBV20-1 SASRQGGVIQY
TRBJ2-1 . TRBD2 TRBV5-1 ASSWGSGRDQL
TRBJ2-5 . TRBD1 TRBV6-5 ASRDRSETQY
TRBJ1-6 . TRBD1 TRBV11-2 ASSPTGDRGISPLH
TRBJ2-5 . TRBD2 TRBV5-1 ASSSRTSRETQY
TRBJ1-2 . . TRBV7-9 ASSFPAGAPGHIGYT
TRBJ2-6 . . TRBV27 ASSRFINPPLNVLT
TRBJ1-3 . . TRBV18 ASSPTPTGIPGNTIY
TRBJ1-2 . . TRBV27 ASSGSGGYGYT
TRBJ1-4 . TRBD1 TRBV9 ASSAETGGVGKLF
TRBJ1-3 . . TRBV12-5 ASGLGHSNTIY
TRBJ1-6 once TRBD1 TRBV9 ASSVVDRDTGSPLH
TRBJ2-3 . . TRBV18 ASSPTRGGQPDTQY
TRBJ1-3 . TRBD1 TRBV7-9 ASSPFGQGVSGNTIY
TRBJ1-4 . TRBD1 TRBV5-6 ASSLGQGVFEKLF